This entry lists 22 T cell receptor beta chains sequenced from one sample in a study of cytomegalovirus exposure and HLA in healthy donors. Vbeta (60) and Jbeta (13) primers were used in the PCR. Clones were read by immunoSEQ multiplex PCR, and TCRdb kept only the in-frame ones, dropping some. The repertoire holds 150,000 to 200,000 clones, with 70% to 85% as singletons. The specimen was PBMCs. Every receptor here comes from a man aged 25-45 years in good health and CMV-seropositive.

The chain uses TRBV19 and TRBJ1-2; D is perhaps TRBD1 (6 bases). V lost 7 bases, J lost 3 bases, and 12 bases lay in between. The CDR3 has 13 residues. Germline V gives CDR1 LNHDA, CDR2 SQIVND (reference sequence). The CDR3 region has the DNA TGTGCCAGTAACCCACAGGGTCACTATGGCTACACCTTC. It is translated as CASNPQGHYGYTF.

The chain recombines TRBV7-3 with TRBJ2-7; TRBD1 agrees at 7 bases. The germline CDR1 and CDR2 sequences are SGHTA and FQGTGA. V lost 4 bases and J lost 4; bases outside the gene matches: 7. This CDR3 is built from 14 residues. CDR3 residues: CASSSRQGRYEQYF. The CDR3 nucleotides read TGTGCCAGCAGCTCCAGACAGGGTAGGTACGAGCAGTACTTC.

The gene calls are TRBV9 and TRBJ2-5; maybe TRBD2 (6 bases). The CDR3 runs 15 residues. V was clipped by 2 bases and J by 4 bases, with 15 bases between them. Germline CDR1 and CDR2: SGDLS and YYNGEE. CDR3 in amino acids: CASSVGSLGGETQYF. CDR3 nucleotides: TGTGCCAGCAGCGTTGGGTCGTTGGGGGGAGAGACCCAGTACTTC.

This sequence joins TRBV7-9 and TRBJ2-1; D perhaps matches TRBD2 (5 bases). CDR3 length equals 12 residues. V gave up 5 bases and J gave up 10 bases, with 12 bases separating them. Germline CDR1 and CDR2: SEHNR and FQNEAQ (reference sequence). CDR3 DNA sequence: TGTGCCAGCAGCCCCCGACGGGGAGAGCAGTTCTTC. Translation: CASSPRRGEQFF.

In its sample, this clone was seen a few times. This sequence joins TRBV7-4 and TRBJ2-7, with 9 bases identical to TRBD1. V gave up 5 bases and J gave up 0 bases; unmatched junction bases: 5. This CDR3 contains 15 residues. Germline values: CDR1 SGHVT, CDR2 SQSDAQ. The CDR3 here is CASSLRDRVSYEQYF. Here the CDR3 DNA reads TGTGCCAGCAGCCTACGGGACAGGGTCTCCTACGAGCAGTACTTC.

The chain joins TRBV10-3 to TRBJ2-7; D gene uncertain. Germline CDR1 ENHRY, CDR2 SYGVKD. The CDR3 contains 13 residues. The ends were cut back, 7 bases at V and 0 bases at J, with 10 bases in the middle. CDR3 in amino acids: CAITTNDSYEQYF. In DNA form, the CDR3 reads TGTGCCATCACGACAAACGACTCCTACGAGCAGTACTTC.

Only a few counts were recorded for this clone. V and J are TRBV6-6 and TRBJ2-6; a possible D gene is TRBD2 (6 bases). Germline CDR1 and CDR2: MNHNY and SVGAGI (reference sequence). The CDR3 spans 16 residues. V lost 2 bases and J lost 0, with 8 bases in between. The CDR3 nucleotides read TGTGCCAGCAGTTACGGGGGGAGCTCTGGGGCCAACGTCCTGACTTTC. Translating gives CASSYGGSSGANVLTF.

This clone was seen a few times. The chain carries TRBV30 and TRBJ2-3, with 7 positions matching TRBD2. CDR1 and CDR2 (germline): GTSNPN, SVGIG (reference sequence). The CDR3 is 15 residues long. After removal of 8 bases from V and 6 bases from J, the junction contained 17 bases not matched to a gene. Here the CDR3 reads CASLSDGGGTDTQYF. Here the CDR3 DNA reads TGTGCCAGCCTATCGGATGGGGGGGGAACGGATACGCAGTATTTT.

The chain is built from TRBV6-1 and TRBJ2-5; 8 bases map to TRBD2. The CDR3 runs to 16 residues. Germline CDR1 and CDR2: MNHNS and SASEGT. Trimming removed 0 bases from V and 5 bases from J; junction bases left unmatched: 8. The CDR3 protein is CASSEARGGGSETQYF. The CDR3 coding sequence is TGTGCCAGCAGTGAAGCGCGAGGCGGGGGGAGTGAGACCCAGTACTTC.

This chain links TRBV18 with TRBJ2-4; TRBD1 agrees at 8 bases. Germline trimming cut 4 bases from V and 5 bases from J; bases unmatched to any gene: 1. Germline CDR1 reads KGHSH; CDR2 reads LQKENI. The CDR3 loop spans 13 amino acids. The CDR3 sequence: CASSRGQENIQYF. For the CDR3, the DNA is TGTGCCAGCTCACGGGGACAGGAAAACATTCAGTACTTC.

The V gene is TRBV4-3, the J gene TRBJ1-1; D is unclear. This CDR3 is built from 13 residues. The ends were cut back, 1 base at V and 6 bases at J, with 9 bases in the middle. The germline V gene has CDR1 LGHNA and CDR2 YSLEER. The CDR3 here is CASSQAVLAEAFF. The DNA for the CDR3 is TGCGCCAGCAGCCAAGCGGTTCTTGCTGAAGCTTTCTTT.

This clone was seen only a few times. The identical CDR3 is also encoded by other nucleotide sequences in the sample. The rearrangement links TRBV27 to TRBJ1-2; 8 bases match TRBD1. The germline V gene encodes CDR1 MNHEY and CDR2 SMNVEV (reference sequence). The V and J ends lost 5 bases and 4 bases, in that order; junction bases with no gene match: 0. The CDR3 covers 12 residues. The CDR3 is CASSGQGYGYTF. The CDR3 DNA reads as TGTGCCAGCAGTGGACAGGGCTATGGCTACACCTTC.

J is TRBJ2-7 and V is TRBV4-1, with 7 bases lining up with TRBD1. CDR3 size: 16 residues. J gave up 2 bases and V 0 bases, and 7 bases lay outside the gene matches. Per germline, CDR1 MGHRA and CDR2 YSYEKL. The CDR3 DNA sequence: TGCGCCAGCAGCCAAGAGGGGGCGACAGGGACCTACGAGCAGTACTTC. It specifies CASSQEGATGTYEQYF.

The genes are TRBV7-9 and TRBJ2-3; the D gene is possibly TRBD1 (6 bases). The CDR3 has 11 amino acids. V was trimmed by 2 bases and J by 13 bases, leaving 10 bases between them. Germline assignment: CDR1 SEHNR and CDR2 FQNEAQ (reference sequence). CDR3 sequence (DNA): TGTGCCAGCAGCTTATTCCAGGGGAAGTATTTT. Translating gives CASSLFQGKYF.

This chain links TRBV7-2 with TRBJ1-1; D is possibly TRBD1 (6 bases). The CDR3 covers 15 residues. From germline, CDR1 is SGHTA and CDR2 FQGNSA. V lost 1 base to trimming and J lost 4 bases, with 13 bases between them. The CDR3 loop reads CASSLDLGARTEAFF. The DNA for the CDR3 is TGTGCCAGCAGCTTAGATCTGGGGGCGCGCACTGAAGCTTTCTTT.

The gene calls are TRBV7-9 and TRBJ2-2, with 9 positions matching TRBD1. V was pared by 1 base and J by 5 bases, with 5 bases of the junction left unmatched. The CDR3 loop spans 16 amino acids. Germline loops: CDR1 SEHNR, CDR2 FQNEAQ (reference sequence). The CDR3: CASSLEGQGWTGELFF. The CDR3 bases are TGTGCCAGCAGCTTAGAGGGACAGGGCTGGACCGGGGAGCTGTTTTTT. Full variable domain (outside the CDR3, taken from reference TRBV7-9 and TRBJ2-2): DTGVSQNPRHKITKRGQNVTFRCDPISEHNRLYWYRQTLGQGPEFLTYFQNEAQLEKSRLLSDRFSAERPKGSFSTLEIQRTEQGDSAMYLCASSLEGQGWTGELFFGEGSRLTVL.

The chain recombines TRBV2 with TRBJ2-1; TRBD1 matches 8 bases. Losses at the gene ends were 6 bases for V and 2 bases for J; bases not matched to a gene: 3. Germline V gives CDR1 SNHLY, CDR2 FYNNEI. This CDR3 comprises 14 residues. The CDR3 region is CASSADRAYNEQFF. The CDR3 nucleotides are TGTGCCAGCAGCGCGGACAGGGCCTACAATGAGCAGTTCTTC.

This clone appeared a few times. The V gene is TRBV5-4, the J gene TRBJ2-3; weak D call: TRBD1 (6 bases). From germline, CDR1 is SGHNT and CDR2 YYREEE (reference sequence). Trimming left V 5 bases short and J 0 bases short, with 13 bases between. This CDR3 spans 15 amino acids. Here the CDR3 reads CASRKTGTSTDTQYF. CDR3 nucleotides: TGTGCCAGCAGGAAGACAGGAACTAGCACAGATACGCAGTATTTT.

This clone was observed a handful of times. The chain's CDR3 is CASSVELAGAADTQYF. DNA of the CDR3: TGTGCCAGCAGCGTAGAGCTAGCGGGGGCCGCAGATACGCAGTATTTT. The genes are TRBV9 and TRBJ2-3, with TRBD2 identical over 10 bases. Germline V gene sequence: CDR1 SGDLS, CDR2 YYNGEE. The CDR3 runs to 16 residues. Losses at the gene ends were 0 bases for V and 4 bases for J; bases not matched to a gene: 5. The entire variable domain, with the rest obtained from reference TRBV9 and TRBJ2-3, is as follows: DSGVTQTPKHLITATGQRVTLRCSPRSGDLSVYWYQQSLDQGLQFLIQYYNGEERAKGNILERFSAQQFPDLHSELNLSSLELGDSALYFCASSVELAGAADTQYFGPGTRLTVL.

The chain carries TRBV7-9 and TRBJ2-7; 11 bases match TRBD1. The CDR3 spans 19 residues. Germline trimming cut 5 bases from V and 0 bases from J; bases unmatched to any gene: 15. Germline CDR1 reads SEHNR; CDR2 reads FQNEAQ (reference sequence). For the CDR3, the DNA is TGTGCCAGCAGCCCCAGGGTGGACAGGGGGCGTTCCACCTCCTACGAGCAGTACTTC. It specifies CASSPRVDRGRSTSYEQYF.

The chain employs TRBV5-4 and TRBJ1-6, with 9 bases aligning to TRBD1. Losses at the gene ends were 0 bases for V and 9 bases for J; bases not matched to a gene: 4. CDR3 length: 15 residues. CDR1 and CDR2 (germline): SGHNT, YYREEE (reference sequence). CDR3 sequence reads: CASSLEGQGGSPLHF. Written as DNA, the CDR3 is TGTGCCAGCAGCTTGGAGGGACAGGGCGGTTCACCCCTCCACTTT.

The chain's CDR3 is CAISASREAPYEQYF. As DNA, the CDR3 is TGTGCCATCAGTGCCTCGAGAGAAGCACCCTACGAGCAGTACTTC. The gene calls are TRBV10-3 and TRBJ2-7, with D hard to call. The germline V gene has CDR1 ENHRY and CDR2 SYGVKD. The CDR3 consists of 15 residues. V dropped 4 bases and J dropped 2 bases, with 15 bases sitting between them.